These 2 T cell receptor beta chains were all obtained from the same sample, sequenced in a study of CD8+ T cells in alopecia areata. After isolation, RNA underwent reverse transcription to generate cDNA as the sequencing template. Data came from immunoSEQ multiplex PCR; TCRdb stores just in-frame clones and leaves some out. Of about 200,000 clones in the sample, approximately 60% were seen once. Sequences were obtained from CD8+ T cells sorted from blood. These receptors originate from a human donor in good health.

V and J are TRBV6-5 and TRBJ1-2; D is unresolved. V was cut by 0 bases and J by 10 bases, with 15 bases left in between. The CDR3 is 14 amino acids. Germline CDR1 MNHEY, CDR2 SVGAGI. CDR3 amino acids: CASSYSTREKDYTF. CDR3 in DNA: TGTGCCAGCAGTTACTCGACGAGAGAGAAGGACTACACCTTC.

This chain joins TRBV2 and TRBJ1-6, with D possibly being TRBD1 (5 bases). Germline V gene data show CDR1 as SNHLY and CDR2 as FYNNEI. Deletions cut 0 bases from V and 9 bases from J, with 9 bases between. CDR3 length equals 14 residues. Written as DNA, the CDR3 is TGTGCCAGCAGTGAAGCGCTTCAGGGTTCACCCCTCCACTTT. This encodes CASSEALQGSPLHF.